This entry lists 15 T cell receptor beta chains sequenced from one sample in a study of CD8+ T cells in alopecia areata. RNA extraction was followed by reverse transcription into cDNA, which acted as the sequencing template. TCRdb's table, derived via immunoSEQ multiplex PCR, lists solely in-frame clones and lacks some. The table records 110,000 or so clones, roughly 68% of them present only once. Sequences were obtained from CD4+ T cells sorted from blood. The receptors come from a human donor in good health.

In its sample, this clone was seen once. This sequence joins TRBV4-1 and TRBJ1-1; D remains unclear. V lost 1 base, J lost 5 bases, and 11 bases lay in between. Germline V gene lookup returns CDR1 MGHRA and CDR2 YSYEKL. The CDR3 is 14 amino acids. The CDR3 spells CASSQGTRGTEAFF. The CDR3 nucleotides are TGCGCCAGCAGCCAAGGAACCAGAGGGACTGAAGCTTTCTTT.

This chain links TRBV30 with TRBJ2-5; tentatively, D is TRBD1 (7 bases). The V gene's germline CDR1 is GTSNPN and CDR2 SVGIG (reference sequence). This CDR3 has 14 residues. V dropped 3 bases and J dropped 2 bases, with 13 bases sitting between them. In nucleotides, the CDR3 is TGTGCCTGGAGCCTGGGGGGACAGCAAGAGACCCAGTACTTC. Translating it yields CAWSLGGQQETQYF.

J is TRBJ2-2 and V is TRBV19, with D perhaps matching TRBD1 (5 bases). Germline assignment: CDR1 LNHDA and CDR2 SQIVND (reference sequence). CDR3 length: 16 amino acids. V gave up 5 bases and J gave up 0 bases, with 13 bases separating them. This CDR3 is CASSRQTLANTGELFF. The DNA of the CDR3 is TGTGCCAGTAGTCGACAGACTCTAGCGAACACCGGGGAGCTGTTTTTT.

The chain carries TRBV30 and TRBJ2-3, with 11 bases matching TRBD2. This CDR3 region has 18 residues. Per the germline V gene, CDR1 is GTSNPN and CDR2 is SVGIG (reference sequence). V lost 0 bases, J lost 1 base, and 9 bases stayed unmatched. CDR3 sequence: CAWSVQVTSGGRTDTQYF. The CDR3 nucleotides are TGTGCCTGGAGTGTACAAGTTACTAGCGGGGGTCGCACAGATACGCAGTATTTT.

The CDR3 spells CASSFSSRNNNEQFF. The DNA for the CDR3 is TGTGCCAGCAGCTTTTCTAGTCGAAACAACAATGAGCAGTTCTTC. This chain joins TRBV7-2 and TRBJ2-1, with D unclear. Germline-derived CDR1 and CDR2 are SGHTA and FQGNSA. The V and J ends lost 3 bases and 5 bases respectively, with 14 bases between them. The CDR3 is 15 residues long.

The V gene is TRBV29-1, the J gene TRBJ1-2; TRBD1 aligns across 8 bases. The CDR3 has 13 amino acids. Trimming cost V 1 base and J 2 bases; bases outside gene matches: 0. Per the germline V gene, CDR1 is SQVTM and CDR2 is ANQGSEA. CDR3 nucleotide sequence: TGCAGCGTTGAAGGGACAGGGAACTATGGCTACACCTTC. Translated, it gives CSVEGTGNYGYTF. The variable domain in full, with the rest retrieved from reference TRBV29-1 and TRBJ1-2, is SAVISQKPSRDICQRGTSLTIQCQVDSQVTMMFWYRQQPGQSLTLIATANQGSEATYESGFVIDKFPISRPNLTFSTLTVSNMSPEDSSIYLCSVEGTGNYGYTFGSGTRLTVV.

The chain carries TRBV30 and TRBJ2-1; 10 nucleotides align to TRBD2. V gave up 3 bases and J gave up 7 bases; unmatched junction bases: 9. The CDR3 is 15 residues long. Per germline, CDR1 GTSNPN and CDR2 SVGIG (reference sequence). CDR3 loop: CAWRLASGGANEQFF. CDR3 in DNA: TGTGCCTGGAGGTTGGCAAGCGGGGGGGCGAATGAGCAGTTCTTC.

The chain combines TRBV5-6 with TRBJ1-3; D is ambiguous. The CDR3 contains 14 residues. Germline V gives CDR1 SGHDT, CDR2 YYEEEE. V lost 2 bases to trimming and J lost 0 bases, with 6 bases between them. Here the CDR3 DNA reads TGTGCCAGCAGCTTTTCGCCCTCTGGAAACACCATATATTTT. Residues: CASSFSPSGNTIYF.

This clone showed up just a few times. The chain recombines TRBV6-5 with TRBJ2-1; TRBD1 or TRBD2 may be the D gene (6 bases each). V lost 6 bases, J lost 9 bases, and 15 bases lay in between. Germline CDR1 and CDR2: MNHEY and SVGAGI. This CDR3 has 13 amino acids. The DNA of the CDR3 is TGTGCCAGCAGCGTAGGGGGGAATGGTGAGCAGTTCTTC. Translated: CASSVGGNGEQFF.

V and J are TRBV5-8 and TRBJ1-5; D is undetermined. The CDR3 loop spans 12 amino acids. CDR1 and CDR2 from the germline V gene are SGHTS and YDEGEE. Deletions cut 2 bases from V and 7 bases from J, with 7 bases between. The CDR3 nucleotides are TGTGCCAGCAGCTTTGAGGTCCAGCCCCAGCATTTT. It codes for CASSFEVQPQHF.

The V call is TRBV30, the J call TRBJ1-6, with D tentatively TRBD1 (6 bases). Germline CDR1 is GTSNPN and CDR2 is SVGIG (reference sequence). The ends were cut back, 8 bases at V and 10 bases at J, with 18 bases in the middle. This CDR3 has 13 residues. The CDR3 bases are TGTGCCCGCGGGCAGGGGTCAGGATCACCCCTCCACTTT. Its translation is CARGQGSGSPLHF.

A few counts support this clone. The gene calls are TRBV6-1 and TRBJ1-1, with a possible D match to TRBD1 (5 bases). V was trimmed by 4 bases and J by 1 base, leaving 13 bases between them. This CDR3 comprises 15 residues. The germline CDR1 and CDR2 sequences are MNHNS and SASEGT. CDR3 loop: CASSAGPTSNTEAFF. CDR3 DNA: TGTGCCAGCAGTGCGGGACCGACCTCGAACACTGAAGCTTTCTTT.

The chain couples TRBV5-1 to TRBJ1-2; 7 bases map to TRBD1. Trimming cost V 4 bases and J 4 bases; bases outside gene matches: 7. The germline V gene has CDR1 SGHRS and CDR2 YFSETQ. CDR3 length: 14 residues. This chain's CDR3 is CASSPGTASYGYTF. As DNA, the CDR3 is TGCGCCAGCAGCCCCGGGACAGCGTCCTATGGCTACACCTTC. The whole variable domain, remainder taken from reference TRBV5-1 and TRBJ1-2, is KAGVTQTPRYLIKTRGQQVTLSCSPISGHRSVSWYQQTPGQGLQFLFEYFSETQRNKGNFPGRFSGRQFSNSRSEMNVSTLELGDSALYLCASSPGTASYGYTFGSGTRLTVV.

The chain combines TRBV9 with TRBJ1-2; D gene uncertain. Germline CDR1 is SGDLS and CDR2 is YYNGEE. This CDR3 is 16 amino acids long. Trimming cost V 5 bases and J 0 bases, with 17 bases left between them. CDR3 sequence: CASRDERTLTNYGYTF. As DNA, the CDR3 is TGTGCCAGCAGGGACGAGAGAACTCTGACTAACTATGGCTACACCTTC.

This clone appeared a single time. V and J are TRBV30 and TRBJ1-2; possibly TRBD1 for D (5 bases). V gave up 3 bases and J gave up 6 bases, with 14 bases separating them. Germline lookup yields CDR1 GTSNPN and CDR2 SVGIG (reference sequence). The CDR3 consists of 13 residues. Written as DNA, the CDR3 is TGTGCCTGGAGCGACAGATCCGGGGATGGCTACACCTTC. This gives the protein CAWSDRSGDGYTF.